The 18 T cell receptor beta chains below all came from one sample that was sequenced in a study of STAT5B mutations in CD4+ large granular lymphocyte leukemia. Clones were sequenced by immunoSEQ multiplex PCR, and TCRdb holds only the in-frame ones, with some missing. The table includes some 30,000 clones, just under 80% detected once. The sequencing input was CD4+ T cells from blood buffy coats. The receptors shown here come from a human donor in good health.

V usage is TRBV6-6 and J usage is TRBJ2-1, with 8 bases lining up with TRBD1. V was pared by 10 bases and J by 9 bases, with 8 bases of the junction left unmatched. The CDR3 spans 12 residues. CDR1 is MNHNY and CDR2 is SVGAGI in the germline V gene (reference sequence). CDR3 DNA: TGTGCCACCAGGACAGGGCAAGGTGAGCAGTTCTTC. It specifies CATRTGQGEQFF.

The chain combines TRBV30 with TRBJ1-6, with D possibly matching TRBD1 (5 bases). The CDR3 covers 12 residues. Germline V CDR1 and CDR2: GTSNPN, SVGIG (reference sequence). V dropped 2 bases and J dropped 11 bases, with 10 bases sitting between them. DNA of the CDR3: TGTGCCTGGAGTCCCGCAGGGCCACCCCTCCACTTT. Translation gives CAWSPAGPPLHF.

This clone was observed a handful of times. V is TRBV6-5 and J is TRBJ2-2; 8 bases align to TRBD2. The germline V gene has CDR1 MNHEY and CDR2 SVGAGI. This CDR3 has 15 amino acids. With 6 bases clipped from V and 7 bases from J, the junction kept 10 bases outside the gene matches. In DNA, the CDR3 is TGTGCCAGCAGGGGTCGCGACGGGAGGGTCGGGGAGCTGTTTTTT. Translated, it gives CASRGRDGRVGELFF.

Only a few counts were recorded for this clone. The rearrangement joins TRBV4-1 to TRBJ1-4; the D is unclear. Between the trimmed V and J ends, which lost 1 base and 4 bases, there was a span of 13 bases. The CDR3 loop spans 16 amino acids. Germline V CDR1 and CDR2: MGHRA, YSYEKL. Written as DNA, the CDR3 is TGCGCCAGCAGCCAAGTAGGTTCCTTGGGTAATGAAAAACTGTTTTTT. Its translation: CASSQVGSLGNEKLFF.

In nucleotides, the CDR3 is TGTGCCAGCAGCTTAGGCTCACAGGGCTACACCTTC. Residues: CASSLGSQGYTF. The chain couples TRBV11-1 to TRBJ1-2; D is unclear. Germline values: CDR1 SGHAT, CDR2 FQDESV (reference sequence). The CDR3 sequence is 12 residues long. Trimming removed 1 base from V and 8 bases from J, with 8 bases in between.

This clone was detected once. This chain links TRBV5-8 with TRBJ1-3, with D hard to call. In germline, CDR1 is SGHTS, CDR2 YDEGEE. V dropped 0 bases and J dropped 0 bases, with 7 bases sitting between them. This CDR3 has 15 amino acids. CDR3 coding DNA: TGTGCCAGCAGCTTGGGTGCAAACTCTGGAAACACCATATATTTT. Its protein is CASSLGANSGNTIYF.

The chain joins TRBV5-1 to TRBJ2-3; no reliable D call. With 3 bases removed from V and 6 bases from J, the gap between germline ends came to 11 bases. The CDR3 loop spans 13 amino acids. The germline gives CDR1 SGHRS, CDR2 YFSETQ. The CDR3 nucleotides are TGCGCCAGCAGCTCCCGAGTGGGGGATACGCAGTATTTT. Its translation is CASSSRVGDTQYF. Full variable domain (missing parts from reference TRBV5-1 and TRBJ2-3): KAGVTQTPRYLIKTRGQQVTLSCSPISGHRSVSWYQQTPGQGLQFLFEYFSETQRNKGNFPGRFSGRQFSNSRSEMNVSTLELGDSALYLCASSSRVGDTQYFGPGTRLTVL.

CDR3 nucleotide sequence: TGTGCCAGCAGCCCCCAAACTGGGGCCAACGTCCTGACTTTC. Translated, it gives CASSPQTGANVLTF. This chain uses TRBV7-9 with TRBJ2-6; D is undetermined. The V gene lost 5 bases and the J gene lost 2 bases, with 7 bases spanning the gap. CDR1 SEHNR and CDR2 FQNEAQ come from the germline V gene (reference sequence). The CDR3 covers 14 residues. The complete variable domain, with remaining parts taken from reference TRBV7-9 and TRBJ2-6, reads DTGVSQNPRHKITKRGQNVTFRCDPISEHNRLYWYRQTLGQGPEFLTYFQNEAQLEKSRLLSDRFSAERPKGSFSTLEIQRTEQGDSAMYLCASSPQTGANVLTFGAGSRLTVL.

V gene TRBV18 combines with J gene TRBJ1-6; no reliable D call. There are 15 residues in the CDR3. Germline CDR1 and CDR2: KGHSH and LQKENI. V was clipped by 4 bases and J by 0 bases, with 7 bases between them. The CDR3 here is CASSLASSYNSPLHF. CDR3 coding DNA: TGTGCCAGCTCACTAGCCAGCTCCTATAATTCACCCCTCCACTTT.

The CDR3 protein is CASSQSGGCETQYF. In DNA, the CDR3 is TGCGCCAGCAGTCAATCAGGGGGGTGCGAGACCCAGTACTTC. The J gene is TRBJ2-5, the V gene TRBV23-1; D may be TRBD1 or TRBD2 (6 bases each). TRBV23-1 is placed among ORFs of uncertain function. The CDR3 is made up of 14 amino acids. Trimming stripped 0 bases from V and 5 bases from J, with 10 bases between.

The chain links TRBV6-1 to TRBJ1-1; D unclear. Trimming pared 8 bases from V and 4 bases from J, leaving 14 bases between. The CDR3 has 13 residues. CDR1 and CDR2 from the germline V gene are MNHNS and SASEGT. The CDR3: CASLFPAGTEAFF. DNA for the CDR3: TGTGCCAGCCTGTTCCCAGCGGGCACTGAAGCTTTCTTT.

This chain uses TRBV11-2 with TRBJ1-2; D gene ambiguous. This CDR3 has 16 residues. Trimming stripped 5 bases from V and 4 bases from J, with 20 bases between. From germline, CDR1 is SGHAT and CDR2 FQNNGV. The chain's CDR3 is CASSVGDTTGVYGYTF. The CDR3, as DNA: TGTGCCAGCAGCGTTGGAGACACGACCGGTGTCTATGGCTACACCTTC.

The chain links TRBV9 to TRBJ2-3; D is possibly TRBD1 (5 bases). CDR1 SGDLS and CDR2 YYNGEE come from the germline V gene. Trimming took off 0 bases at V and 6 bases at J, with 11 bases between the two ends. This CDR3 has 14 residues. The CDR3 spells CASSVGAGPDTQYF. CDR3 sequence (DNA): TGTGCCAGCAGCGTAGGGGCAGGGCCGGATACGCAGTATTTT. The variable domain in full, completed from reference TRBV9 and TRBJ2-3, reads DSGVTQTPKHLITATGQRVTLRCSPRSGDLSVYWYQQSLDQGLQFLIQYYNGEERAKGNILERFSAQQFPDLHSELNLSSLELGDSALYFCASSVGAGPDTQYFGPGTRLTVL.

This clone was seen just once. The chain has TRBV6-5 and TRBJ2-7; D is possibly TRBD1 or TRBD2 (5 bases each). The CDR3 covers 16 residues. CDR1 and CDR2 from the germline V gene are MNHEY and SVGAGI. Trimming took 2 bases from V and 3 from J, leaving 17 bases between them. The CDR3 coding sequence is TGTGCCAGCAGTTACAGTTCTTTCGGGGCCCTCTACGAGCAGTACTTC. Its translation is CASSYSSFGALYEQYF.

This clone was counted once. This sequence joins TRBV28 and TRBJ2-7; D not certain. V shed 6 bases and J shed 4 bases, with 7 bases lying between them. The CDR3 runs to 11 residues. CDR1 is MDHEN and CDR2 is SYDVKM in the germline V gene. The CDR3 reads CASSLQYEQYF. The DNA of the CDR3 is TGTGCCAGCAGCCTTCAATACGAGCAGTACTTC.

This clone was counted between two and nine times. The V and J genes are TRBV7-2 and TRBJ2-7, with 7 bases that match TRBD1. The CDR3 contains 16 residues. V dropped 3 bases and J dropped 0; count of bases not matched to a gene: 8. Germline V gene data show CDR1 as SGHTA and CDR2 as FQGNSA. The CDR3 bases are TGTGCCAGCAGCTTGGGACCCCGGGACAGCTCCTACGAGCAGTACTTC. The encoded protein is CASSLGPRDSSYEQYF. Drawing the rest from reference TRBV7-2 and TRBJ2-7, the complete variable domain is GAGVSQSPSNKVTEKGKDVELRCDPISGHTALYWYRQSLGQGLEFLIYFQGNSAPDKSGLPSDRFSAERTGGSVSTLTIQRTQQEDSAVYLCASSLGPRDSSYEQYFGPGTRLTVT.

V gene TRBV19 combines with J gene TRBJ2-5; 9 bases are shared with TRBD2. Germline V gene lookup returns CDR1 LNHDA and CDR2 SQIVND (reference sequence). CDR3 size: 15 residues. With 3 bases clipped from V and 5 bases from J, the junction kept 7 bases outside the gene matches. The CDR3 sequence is CASSMGLAFRETQYF. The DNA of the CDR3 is TGTGCCAGTAGTATGGGACTAGCCTTCAGGGAGACCCAGTACTTC.

Here the CDR3 reads CASSYGGASGANVLTF. CDR3 in DNA: TGTGCCAGCAGTTACGGAGGGGCCTCTGGGGCCAACGTCCTGACTTTC. V and J are TRBV6-5 and TRBJ2-6; D might be TRBD2 (6 bases). Germline CDR1 reads MNHEY; CDR2 reads SVGAGI. Trimming pared 2 bases from V and 0 bases from J, leaving 8 bases between. This CDR3 has 16 amino acids.